Sequencing of this T cell receptor beta chain was carried out in a study of T cell responses to AZD1222 COVID-19 vaccine. Study-wide findings and caveats: Spike-wide vaccine-associated CD4 TCRs dominated at 160-218 and 743-854.

With respect to this clone: Its antigen is as yet unknown.

Libraries were prepared by immunoSEQ multiplex PCR; TCRdb keeps only in-frame clonotypes and omits some of them. The table shows some 130,000 clones, with 90% to 95% occurring only once. Looked up from germline, CDR1 is MNHEY and CDR2 is SMNVEV (reference sequence). Trimming at V came to 0 bases and at J to 2 bases, leaving 10 bases not matched to a gene. This CDR3 region has 17 residues. This clonotype was sampled from an adult in good health. The specimen was peripheral blood, collected on day 0 of AZD1222 vaccination. The chain links TRBV27 to TRBJ2-7; 7 bases map to TRBD2. This chain's CDR3 is CASSLSWSLGGAYEQYF. CDR3 nucleotides: TGTGCCAGCAGTTTATCGTGGTCTCTTGGGGGGGCCTACGAGCAGTACTTC.